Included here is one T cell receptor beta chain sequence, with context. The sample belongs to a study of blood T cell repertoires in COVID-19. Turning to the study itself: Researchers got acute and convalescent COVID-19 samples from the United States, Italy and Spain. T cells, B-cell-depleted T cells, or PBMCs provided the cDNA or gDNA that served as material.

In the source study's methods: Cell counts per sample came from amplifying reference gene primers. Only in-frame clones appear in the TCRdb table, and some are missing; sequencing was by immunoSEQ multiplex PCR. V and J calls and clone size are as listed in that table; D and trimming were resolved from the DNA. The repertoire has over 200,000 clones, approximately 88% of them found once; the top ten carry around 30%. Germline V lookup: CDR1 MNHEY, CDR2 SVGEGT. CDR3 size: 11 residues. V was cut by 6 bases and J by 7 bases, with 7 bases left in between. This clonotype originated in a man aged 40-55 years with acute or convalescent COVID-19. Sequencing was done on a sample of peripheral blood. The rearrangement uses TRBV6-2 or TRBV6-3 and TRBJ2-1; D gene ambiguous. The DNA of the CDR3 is TGTGCCAGCAGCGATAGAAATGAGCAGTTCTTC. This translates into CASSDRNEQFF.